What follows are 21 T cell receptor beta chains derived from one specimen sequenced in a study of blood T cells in healthy people across ages. With a J-beta primer mix and a sample-barcoded 5' primer, a second PCR ran about 7 to 12 cycles. One entry per CDR3 protein results from TCRdb running MiXCR on the 5' RACE reads. The sample records 1.8 million or so distinct CDR3 sequences, around 42% being singletons. The sample taken for sequencing was blood. The receptor set was obtained from a human donor in good health.

CDR3 DNA sequence: TGTGCCAGCAGCTTATGGCGGCAGGGGAAAAACGAGCAGTTCTTC. Translation gives CASSLWRQGKNEQFF. This chain joins TRBV11-1 and TRBJ2-1, with D possibly TRBD1 on 6 matching bases. V was trimmed by 2 bases and J by 10 bases, leaving 18 bases between them. There are 15 residues in the CDR3. Germline V gene sequence: CDR1 SGHAT, CDR2 FQDESV (reference sequence).

The sample holds many counts of this clonotype. V gene TRBV11-2 combines with J gene TRBJ1-4; D possibly corresponds to TRBD1 (6 bases). Germline CDR1 SGHAT, CDR2 FQNNGV. V shed 2 bases and J shed 5 bases, with 9 bases lying between them. The CDR3 covers 14 residues. The DNA of the CDR3 is TGTGCCAGCAGCTTAACAGGGAGAAATGAAAAACTGTTTTTT. Amino acid sequence: CASSLTGRNEKLFF.

Comments on this clonotype: One end of the junction varies from germline; a read error may be responsible. The genes are TRBV24-1 and TRBJ1-5, with TRBD1 as a possible D gene (6 bases). Germline CDR1 is KGHDR and CDR2 is SFDVKD. The CDR3 runs 15 residues. CDR3 in amino acids: CATSVSGGGNRPQHF. CDR3 nucleotides: TGTGCCACCAGTGTGTCCGGGGGCGGCAATCGGCCCCAGCATTTT.

J is TRBJ1-6 and V is TRBV12-3 or TRBV12-4; maybe TRBD1 (6 bases). V was cut by 6 bases and J by 0 bases, with 24 bases left in between. This CDR3 has 20 amino acids. DNA of the CDR3: TGTGCCAGCAGGGCCGGTTCGGGGTATAGCAGGGGCTCCTATAATTCACCCCTCCACTTT. Protein sequence: CASRAGSGYSRGSYNSPLHF.

This clonotype has only one observation. V is TRBV7-2 and J is TRBJ2-2, with 10 bases that match TRBD1. After removal of 5 bases from V and 4 bases from J, the junction contained 10 bases not matched to a gene. Germline V lookup: CDR1 SGHTA, CDR2 FQGNSA. This CDR3 comprises 17 residues. CDR3 sequence reads: CASSLKRTGGSTGELFF. CDR3 coding DNA: TGTGCCAGCAGCCTCAAACGGACAGGGGGATCCACCGGGGAGCTGTTTTTT.

J is TRBJ2-7 and V is TRBV6-6; TRBD1 agrees at 7 bases. The trim removed 0 bases at V and 4 bases at J, leaving 9 bases unmatched. Germline V lookup: CDR1 MNHNY, CDR2 SVGAGI (reference sequence). This CDR3 has 16 residues. As DNA, the CDR3 is TGTGCCAGCAGTTACTCCCGTGAGGGACAGAAATACGAGCAGTACTTC. This codes for CASSYSREGQKYEQYF.

The gene calls are TRBV2 and TRBJ2-1; 7 bases are shared with TRBD1. J lost 8 bases, V lost 7 bases, and 8 bases had no gene match. The CDR3 has 13 amino acids. CDR1 is SNHLY and CDR2 is FYNNEI in the germline V gene. The CDR3 is CASKGARWDEQFF. The CDR3 DNA reads as TGTGCCAGCAAGGGGGCCAGGTGGGATGAGCAGTTCTTC. Looking up the rest from reference TRBV2 and TRBJ2-1 gives the full variable domain: EPEVTQTPSHQVTQMGQEVILRCVPISNHLYFYWYRQILGQKVEFLVSFYNNEISEKSEIFDDQFSVERPDGSNFTLKIRSTKLEDSAMYFCASKGARWDEQFFGPGTRLTVL.

The chain uses TRBV2 and TRBJ1-4, with 7 bases that match TRBD1. The CDR3 spans 14 residues. CDR1 and CDR2 (germline): SNHLY, FYNNEI. V lost 5 bases, J lost 10 bases, and 10 bases stayed unmatched. CDR3 protein: CASSQQGSLAKLFF. CDR3 nucleotide sequence: TGTGCCAGCAGTCAACAGGGGAGTTTGGCAAAACTGTTTTTT.

This clonotype has just a few counts. The chain recombines TRBV6-2 or TRBV6-3 with TRBJ1-1; TRBD1 is a possible D gene (5 bases). V dropped 4 bases and J dropped 4 bases, with 16 bases sitting between them. This CDR3 comprises 15 residues. Germline assignment: CDR1 MNHEY and CDR2 SVGEGT. CDR3 DNA sequence: TGTGCCAGCAGTTCCTCGGACATTTGGCGCACTGAAGCTTTCTTT. Translating it yields CASSSSDIWRTEAFF.

This clonotype was observed a handful of times. The chain is built from TRBV4-3 and TRBJ2-3, with no clear D. Looked up from germline, CDR1 is LGHNA and CDR2 is YSLEER. V lost 4 bases, J lost 2 bases, and 7 bases lay in between. This CDR3 has 13 amino acids. The DNA for the CDR3 is TGCGCCAGCAGCCTAAGGAACACAGATACGCAGTATTTT. This encodes CASSLRNTDTQYF.

The chain carries TRBV20-1 and TRBJ2-5; 8 bases map to TRBD2. V trimming: 3 bases; J trimming: 2 bases; junction bases outside the gene matches: 5. Germline values: CDR1 DFQATT, CDR2 SNEGSKA (reference sequence). This CDR3 has 14 amino acids. The DNA for the CDR3 is TGCAGTGCTAGGAATCCGGGGGGGCAAGAGACCCAGTACTTC. Amino acid sequence: CSARNPGGQETQYF.

The chain carries TRBV7-8 and TRBJ2-2; tentative D call: TRBD2 (7 bases). The germline gives CDR1 SGHVS, CDR2 FQNEAQ. Deletions cut 5 bases from V and 5 bases from J, with 24 bases between. This CDR3 has 18 residues. This chain's CDR3 is CASSPRSGGGLYTGELFF. In nucleotides, the CDR3 is TGTGCCAGCAGCCCCCGGAGTGGGGGGGGCCTTTATACCGGGGAGCTGTTTTTT.

The rearrangement uses TRBV29-1 and TRBJ2-3; TRBD1 aligns across 9 bases. V was clipped by 6 bases and J by 4 bases; unmatched bases: 8. This CDR3 is built from 14 residues. Per germline, CDR1 SQVTM and CDR2 ANQGSEA. The CDR3 DNA follows: TGCAGCGTACTACCGGGACAGGGACCAGATACGCAGTATTTT. Translation: CSVLPGQGPDTQYF.

The V and J genes are TRBV7-6 and TRBJ2-7; 7 bases match TRBD1. The CDR3 extends over 14 amino acids. V trimming: 8 bases; J trimming: 1 base; junction bases outside the gene matches: 8. Looked up from germline, CDR1 is SGHVS and CDR2 is FNYEAQ. CDR3 nucleotide sequence: TGTGCCAGCTCGGTCCAGGGGGAGTCCTACGAGCAGTACTTC. This codes for CASSVQGESYEQYF. Drawing the rest from reference TRBV7-6 and TRBJ2-7, the complete variable domain is GAGVSQSPRYKVTKRGQDVALRCDPISGHVSLYWYRQALGQGPEFLTYFNYEAQQDKSGLPNDRFSAERPEGSISTLTIQRTEQRDSAMYRCASSVQGESYEQYFGPGTRLTVT.

With respect to this clonotype: This may be a read error: a much more frequent sequence differs by one nucleotide. V usage is TRBV9 and J usage is TRBJ2-5; TRBD2 might be the D (5 bases). Judging by the DNA end, TRBJ2-7 fits better; the J call may be wrong. The CDR3 covers 13 residues. Germline V gene lookup returns CDR1 SGDLS and CDR2 YYNGEE. The CDR3 loop reads CTSSFGEGYEQYF. CDR3 coding DNA: TGTACCAGCAGTTTCGGAGAGGGCTACGAGCAGTACTTC.

The chain carries TRBV5-1 and TRBJ2-3, with TRBD2 identical over 9 bases. The CDR3 has 16 residues. In germline, CDR1 is SGHRS, CDR2 YFSETQ. V lost 3 bases, J lost 6 bases, and 11 bases stayed unmatched. The CDR3 is CASSSDPGLAGDTQYF. As DNA, the CDR3 is TGCGCCAGCAGCTCGGACCCGGGACTAGCTGGTGATACGCAGTATTTT. Based on the CDR3 plus reference TRBV5-1 and TRBJ2-3, the full variable domain is KAGVTQTPRYLIKTRGQQVTLSCSPISGHRSVSWYQQTPGQGLQFLFEYFSETQRNKGNFPGRFSGRQFSNSRSEMNVSTLELGDSALYLCASSSDPGLAGDTQYFGPGTRLTVL.

This CDR3 is CASSFGRDPGYTF. Written as DNA, the CDR3 is TGTGCCAGCAGTTTCGGTAGGGATCCGGGCTACACCTTC. The V and J genes are TRBV12-3 or TRBV12-4 and TRBJ1-2; D ambiguous. This CDR3 comprises 13 residues. V was pared by 3 bases and J by 8 bases, with 13 bases between.

The CDR3 region is CASSLTGQGLYF. CDR3 DNA sequence: TGTGCCAGCAGCTTAACGGGACAGGGTTTGTACTTC. This rearrangement joins TRBV7-9 to TRBJ2-7, with 9 bases lining up with TRBD1. The CDR3 sequence is 12 residues long. CDR1 is SEHNR and CDR2 is FQNEAQ in the germline V gene (reference sequence). V trimming: 2 bases; J trimming: 12 bases; junction bases outside the gene matches: 5.

Comments on this clonotype: Relative to the germline gene, one junction end is altered; a read error may explain this. V usage is TRBV7-2 and J usage is TRBJ2-7, with D hard to call. CDR3 length: 13 residues. From germline, CDR1 is SGHTA and CDR2 FQGNSA. The CDR3 sequence is CASSDRYEYGQYF. For the CDR3, the DNA is TGTGCCAGCAGCGACCGCTACGAGTACGGGCAGTACTTC.

This clonotype showed up just a few times. V usage is TRBV12-3 or TRBV12-4 and J usage is TRBJ2-5, with 12 bases that match TRBD2. This CDR3 has 14 amino acids. J gave up 4 bases and V 5 bases, and 2 bases lay outside the gene matches. Here the CDR3 DNA reads TGTGCCAGCAGTGCACTAGCGGGGGGAGAGACCCAGTACTTC. Translated: CASSALAGGETQYF.

This clonotype appeared many times. The chain is built from TRBV7-2 and TRBJ2-6; no reliable D call. The CDR3 extends over 14 amino acids. With 4 bases removed from V and 4 bases from J, the gap between germline ends came to 8 bases. Germline CDR1 is SGHTA and CDR2 is FQGNSA. CDR3 sequence: CASSSPGGANVLTF. The DNA for the CDR3 is TGTGCCAGCAGCTCTCCTGGGGGGGCCAACGTCCTGACTTTC.